This is a list of T cell receptor beta chains from one sample in a study of blood T cell repertoires in COVID-19. TCRdb's copy holds only in-frame clones and misses some; the assay was immunoSEQ multiplex PCR. Of over 250,000 clones in the sample, approximately 90% are singletons; the top ten hold around 2.2%. Sequencing was performed on peripheral blood. Receptor source: a woman in her 30s with COVID-19, enrolled during active disease. Both conserved end residues are part of each CDR3. D genes are given only for firm matches. The listing skips clone size in some rows; elsewhere it reads once, few, many or a size class.

TRBJ1-3	TRBV5-8	-	TRBD1	TGTGCCAGCAGCTCGGGGACAGGAAATGTCGGAAACACCATATATTTT	CASSSGTGNVGNTIYF
TRBJ1-2	TRBV28	-	-	TGTGCCAGCAATTTGGGGAGCTATGGCTACACCTTC	CASNLGSYGYTF
TRBJ2-1	TRBV21-1	-	-	TGTGCCAGCTACTCATCGGGACAAGTGGATGAGCAGTTCTTC	CASYSSGQVDEQFF
TRBJ1-2	TRBV6-2/TRBV6-3	-	-	TGTGCCAGCAGTTACGGGCGCGGAGGGAATGACTATGGCTACACCTTC	CASSYGRGGNDYGYTF
TRBJ2-3	TRBV29-1	-	TRBD2	TGCAGCGTCTTTAGACTAGCGGGAGCCCCAGATACGCAGTATTTT	CSVFRLAGAPDTQYF
TRBJ2-3	TRBV30	-	-	TGTGCCTGGAGCCCAGGGGTTGGCTCCACAGATACGCAGTATTTT	CAWSPGVGSTDTQYF
TRBJ2-3	TRBV27	-	TRBD2	TGTGCCAGCAGTTTAATCGGCGGGAGGTCTGGCACAGATACGCAGTATTTT	CASSLIGGRSGTDTQYF
TRBJ2-1	TRBV19	once	TRBD1	TGTGCCAGTACCCACGGACAGGGGTACAATGAGCAGTTCTTC	CASTHGQGYNEQFF
TRBJ2-7	TRBV7-6	-	TRBD1	TGTGCCAGCAGCACCCGACAGGGAGCCTACGAGCAGTACTTC	CASSTRQGAYEQYF
TRBJ2-7	TRBV7-8	-	-	TGTGCCAGCAGCTTAGCGGGCTCCGTCTCCTACGAGCAGTACTTC	CASSLAGSVSYEQYF
TRBJ1-4	TRBV11-2	once	-	TGTGCCAGCAGCTTCTCGGGGGTCGAAGAAAAACTGTTTTTT	CASSFSGVEEKLFF
TRBJ2-2	TRBV6-5	-	-	TGTGCCAGCAGACTCACCGGGGAGCTGTTTTTT	CASRLTGELFF
TRBJ2-7	TRBV6-5	-	TRBD1	TGTGCCAGCAGAGGGACAGGGGGCCCCGAGCAGTACTTC	CASRGTGGPEQYF
TRBJ1-2	TRBV19	-	-	TGTGCCAGTAGTTCCTGGGGAGTGGGCCGAGCTAACTATGGCTACACCTTC	CASSSWGVGRANYGYTF
TRBJ2-1	TRBV27	-	TRBD2	TGTGCCAGCAGTTTCCGGACTAGCGGGATTTACAATGAGCAGTTCTTC	CASSFRTSGIYNEQFF
TRBJ1-5	TRBV7-8	-	-	TGTGCCAGCAGCTTAAGGCGGGAGATGAGCAATCAGCCCCAGCATTTT	CASSLRREMSNQPQHF
TRBJ2-7	TRBV7-9	once	-	TGTGCCAGCAGCTTATCGCCCGGGTTCGAGCAGTACTTC	CASSLSPGFEQYF
TRBJ2-2	TRBV2	once	TRBD2	TGTGCCAGCGCCCCATGGACTAGCGGAATCGGGGAGCTGTTTTTT	CASAPWTSGIGELFF
TRBJ1-4	TRBV19	-	-	TGTGCCAGTAGTGTTGGCCAGGGTGGGTCTAATGAAAAACTGTTTTTT	CASSVGQGGSNEKLFF
TRBJ1-2	TRBV29-1	-	-	TGCAGCGTTGAAATAAACTATGGCTACACCTTC	CSVEINYGYTF
TRBJ2-1	TRBV6-6	-	TRBD1	TGTGCCAGCAGTTACTCGCTGGACAGGGGGAGACATGAGCAGTTCTTC	CASSYSLDRGRHEQFF
TRBJ2-2	TRBV28	-	-	TGTGCCAGCAGTTTGAGGGTGGCAAACACCGGGGAGCTGTTTTTT	CASSLRVANTGELFF
TRBJ1-3	TRBV6-5	-	-	TGTGCCAGCAGGGACGGGACTTACCTAGGAAACACCATATATTTT	CASRDGTYLGNTIYF
TRBJ1-1	TRBV19	-	-	TGTGCCAGTAGTATAGCGGGGAAAGGGACTGAAGCTTTCTTT	CASSIAGKGTEAFF
TRBJ2-5	TRBV6-5	-	TRBD1	TGTGCCAGCAGTTACGGGGACAGAAAAGAGACCCAGTACTTC	CASSYGDRKETQYF
TRBJ2-1	TRBV19	-	-	TGTGCCAGTTCCGGCCGGGTTGCCGGAGCCTACAATGAGCAGTTCTTC	CASSGRVAGAYNEQFF